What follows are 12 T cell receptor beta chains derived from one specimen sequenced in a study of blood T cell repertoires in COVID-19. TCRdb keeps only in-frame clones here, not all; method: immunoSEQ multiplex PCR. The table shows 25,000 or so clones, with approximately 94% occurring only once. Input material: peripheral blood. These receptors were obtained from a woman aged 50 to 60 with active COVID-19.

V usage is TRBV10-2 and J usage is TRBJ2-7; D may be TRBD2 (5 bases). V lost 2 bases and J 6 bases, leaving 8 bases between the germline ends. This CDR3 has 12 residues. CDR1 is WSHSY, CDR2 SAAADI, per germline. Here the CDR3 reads CASSEIRGEQYF. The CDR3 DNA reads TGCGCCAGCAGTGAGATTCGGGGCGAGCAGTACTTC.

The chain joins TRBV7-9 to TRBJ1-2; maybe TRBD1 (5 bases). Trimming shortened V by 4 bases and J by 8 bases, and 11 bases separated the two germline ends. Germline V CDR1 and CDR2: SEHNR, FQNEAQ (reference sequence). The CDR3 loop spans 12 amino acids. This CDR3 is CASSSQGAGYTF. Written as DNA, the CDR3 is TGTGCCAGCAGCTCCCAGGGTGCCGGCTACACCTTC.

CDR3 coding DNA: TGTGCCAGCAGTACCAGATGGAACACTGAAGCTTTCTTT. This codes for CASSTRWNTEAFF. The chain recombines TRBV6-5 with TRBJ1-1; D ambiguous. Germline values: CDR1 MNHEY, CDR2 SVGAGI. The germline V and J ends were trimmed by 5 bases and 1 base, with 8 bases remaining between them. This CDR3 contains 13 residues.

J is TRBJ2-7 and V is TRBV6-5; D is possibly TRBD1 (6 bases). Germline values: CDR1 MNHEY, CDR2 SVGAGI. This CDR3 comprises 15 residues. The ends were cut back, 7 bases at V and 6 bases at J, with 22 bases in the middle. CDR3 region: CASKLSGATHGEQYV. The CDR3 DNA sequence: TGTGCCAGCAAACTGTCAGGGGCCACCCACGGCGAGCAGTACGTC.

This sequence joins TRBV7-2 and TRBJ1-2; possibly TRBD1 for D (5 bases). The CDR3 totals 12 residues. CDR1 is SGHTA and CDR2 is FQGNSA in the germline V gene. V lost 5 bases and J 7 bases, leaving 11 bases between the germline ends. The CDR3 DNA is TGTGCCAGCAGCCTCAACCAGGGTGGCTACACCTTC. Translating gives CASSLNQGGYTF. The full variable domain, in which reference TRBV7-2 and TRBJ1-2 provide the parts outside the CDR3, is GAGVSQSPSNKVTEKGKDVELRCDPISGHTALYWYRQSLGQGLEFLIYFQGNSAPDKSGLPSDRFSAERTGGSVSTLTIQRTQQEDSAVYLCASSLNQGGYTFGSGTRLTVV.

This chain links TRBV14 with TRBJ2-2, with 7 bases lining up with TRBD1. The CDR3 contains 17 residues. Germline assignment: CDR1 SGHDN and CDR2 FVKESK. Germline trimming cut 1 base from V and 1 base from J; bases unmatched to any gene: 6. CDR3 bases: TGTGCCAGCAGCCAAGCCCGGGACAGCCAGAACACCGGGGAGCTGTTTTTT. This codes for CASSQARDSQNTGELFF.

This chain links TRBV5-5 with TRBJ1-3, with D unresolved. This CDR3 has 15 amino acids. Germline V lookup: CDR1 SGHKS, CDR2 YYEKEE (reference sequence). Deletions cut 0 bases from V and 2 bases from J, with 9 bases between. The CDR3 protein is CASSLAVGTGNTIYF. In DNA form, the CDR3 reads TGTGCCAGCAGCTTGGCCGTCGGTACTGGAAACACCATATATTTT.

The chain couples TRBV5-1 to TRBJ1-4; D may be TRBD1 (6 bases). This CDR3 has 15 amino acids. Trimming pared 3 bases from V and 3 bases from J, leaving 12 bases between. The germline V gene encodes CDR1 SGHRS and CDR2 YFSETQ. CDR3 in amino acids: CASSSGQSSNEKLFF. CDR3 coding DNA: TGCGCCAGCAGCTCAGGACAGAGCTCTAATGAAAAACTGTTTTTT.

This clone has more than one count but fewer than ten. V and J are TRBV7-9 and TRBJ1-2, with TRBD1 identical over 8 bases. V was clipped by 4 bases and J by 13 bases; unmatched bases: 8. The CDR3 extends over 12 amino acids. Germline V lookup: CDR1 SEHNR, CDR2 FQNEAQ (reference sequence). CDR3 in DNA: TGTGCCAGCAGCTCCGGACAGGGCGTTTTCACCTTC. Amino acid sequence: CASSSGQGVFTF.

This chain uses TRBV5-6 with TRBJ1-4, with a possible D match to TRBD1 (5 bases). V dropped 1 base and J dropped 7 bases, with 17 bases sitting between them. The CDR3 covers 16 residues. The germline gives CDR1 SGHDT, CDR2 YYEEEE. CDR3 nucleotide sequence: TGTGCCAGCAGCTTGTATTTGGGTGACAGACTTGAAAAACTGTTTTTT. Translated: CASSLYLGDRLEKLFF.

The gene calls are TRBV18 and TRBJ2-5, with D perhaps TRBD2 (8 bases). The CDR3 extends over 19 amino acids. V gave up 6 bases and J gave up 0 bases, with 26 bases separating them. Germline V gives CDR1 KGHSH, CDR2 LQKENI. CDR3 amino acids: CASSPRDSGRGGNQETQYF. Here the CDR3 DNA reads TGTGCCAGCTCCCCTAGGGACAGCGGTCGCGGGGGGAACCAAGAGACCCAGTACTTC.

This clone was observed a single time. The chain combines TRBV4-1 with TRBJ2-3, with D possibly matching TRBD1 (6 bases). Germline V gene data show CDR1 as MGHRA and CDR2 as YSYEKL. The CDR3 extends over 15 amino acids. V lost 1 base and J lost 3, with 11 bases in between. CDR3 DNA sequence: TGCGCCAGCAGCCAAGGGACAGCGTCAACAGATACGCAGTATTTT. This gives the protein CASSQGTASTDTQYF.